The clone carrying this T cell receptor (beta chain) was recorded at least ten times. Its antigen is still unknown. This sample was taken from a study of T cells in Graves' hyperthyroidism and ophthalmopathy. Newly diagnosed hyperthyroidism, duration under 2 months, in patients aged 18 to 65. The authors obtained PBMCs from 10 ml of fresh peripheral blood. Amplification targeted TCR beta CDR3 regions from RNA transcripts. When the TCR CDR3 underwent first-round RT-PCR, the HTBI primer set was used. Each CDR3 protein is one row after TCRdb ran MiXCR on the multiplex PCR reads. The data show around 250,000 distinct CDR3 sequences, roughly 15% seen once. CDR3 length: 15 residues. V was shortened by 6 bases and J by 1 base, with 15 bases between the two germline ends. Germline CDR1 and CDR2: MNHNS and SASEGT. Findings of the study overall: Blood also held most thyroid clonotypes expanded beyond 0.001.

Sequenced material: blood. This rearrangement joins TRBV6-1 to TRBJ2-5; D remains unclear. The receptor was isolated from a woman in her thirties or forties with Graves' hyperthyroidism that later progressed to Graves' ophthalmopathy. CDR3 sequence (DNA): TGTGCCAGCAGCTCCAACCGAGGCATCCAAGAGACCCAGTACTTC. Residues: CASSSNRGIQETQYF.